This is a list of T cell receptor beta chains from one sample in a study of CD8 T cells in Susac syndrome. A single record per CDR3 protein comes from TCRdb applying MiXCR to the immunoSEQ multiplex PCR reads. The repertoire consists of under 150,000 distinct CDR3 sequences, with around nine tenths occurring once and the leading ten covering around 0.24%. Sequenced sample: CD8+ T cells from PBMCs. These TCRs come from a human donor with multiple sclerosis. CDR3s include the opening cysteine and the closing phenylalanine or tryptophan. D genes are given only for firm matches. Part of the rows lack a size; the others show once, few, many or a class for expanded clones.

clone size,V gene,D gene,J gene,CDR3 protein,CDR3 DNA
-,TRBV3-1,TRBD2,TRBJ2-7,CASSQDRDGGGYEQYF,TGTGCCAGCAGCCAAGATCGGGATGGCGGGGGCTACGAGCAGTACTTC
once,TRBV3-1,-,TRBJ2-7,CASSYSGGVYEQYF,TGTGCCAGCAGTTATAGTGGTGGAGTCTACGAGCAGTACTTC
-,TRBV29-1,TRBD1,TRBJ2-3,CSGVRGLTDTQYF,TGCAGCGGCGTTAGGGGGCTGACAGATACGCAGTATTTT
-,TRBV19,-,TRBJ2-7,CASSPVHGGDEQYF,TGTGCCAGTAGTCCAGTGCACGGAGGGGACGAGCAGTACTTC
-,TRBV15,TRBD1,TRBJ2-1,CATSRPTGADEQFF,TGTGCCACCAGCAGACCTACAGGGGCGGATGAGCAGTTCTTC
-,TRBV19,-,TRBJ1-1,CASSTGLNTEAFF,TGTGCCAGTAGTACAGGGCTGAACACTGAAGCTTTCTTT
-,TRBV7-9,-,TRBJ1-1,CASTPPGRGTEAFF,TGTGCCAGCACACCCCCAGGTAGGGGCACTGAAGCTTTCTTT
-,TRBV6-6,-,TRBJ2-1,CASSFVGNEQFF,TGTGCCAGCAGTTTTGTAGGGAATGAGCAGTTCTTC
-,TRBV3-1,-,TRBJ2-1,CASSQAVDYNEQFF,TGTGCCAGCAGCCAAGCTGTGGACTACAATGAGCAGTTCTTC
once,TRBV5-6,TRBD1,TRBJ2-1,CASSPGTTGGDEQFF,TGTGCCAGCAGCCCGGGAACGACAGGGGGGGATGAGCAGTTCTTC
-,TRBV4-3,-,TRBJ1-2,CASSQGSTGRLEGYTF,TGCGCCAGCAGCCAAGGGTCGACAGGCCGCCTTGAAGGCTACACCTTC
-,TRBV2,TRBD1,TRBJ1-5,CASMSGTGKNQPQHF,TGTGCCAGCATGTCCGGGACAGGGAAGAACCAGCCCCAGCATTTT
-,TRBV29-1,TRBD2,TRBJ2-7,CSVLGTSGSYEQYF,TGCAGCGTCCTAGGGACTAGCGGCTCCTACGAGCAGTACTTC
once,TRBV27,TRBD1,TRBJ2-1,CASTPDRAGEQFF,TGTGCCAGCACCCCGGACAGGGCGGGTGAGCAGTTCTTC
few,TRBV29-1,TRBD2,TRBJ2-5,CSAGLAGGGETQYF,TGCAGCGCCGGACTAGCGGGAGGTGGCGAGACCCAGTACTTC
-,TRBV6-5,-,TRBJ1-1,CASSFTYMNTEAFF,TGTGCCAGCAGTTTCACATACATGAACACTGAAGCTTTCTTT
-,TRBV7-8,-,TRBJ1-2,CASSFSSSGTYGYTF,TGTGCCAGCAGCTTTTCCTCGTCGGGGACATACGGCTACACCTTC
few,TRBV28,-,TRBJ2-1,CASSTELSRANEQFF,TGTGCCAGCAGTACGGAGCTGAGTAGAGCCAATGAGCAGTTCTTC
-,TRBV30,TRBD2,TRBJ2-5,CAWSEGEGLGETQYF,TGTGCCTGGAGTGAAGGGGAGGGCCTCGGTGAGACCCAGTACTTC
-,TRBV30,-,TRBJ2-1,CAWSEGLCSYNEQFF,TGTGCCTGGAGTGAGGGCCTCTGCTCCTACAATGAGCAGTTCTTC
-,TRBV2,TRBD1,TRBJ2-2,CAIPPDRRRSTGELFF,TGTGCCATTCCCCCGGACAGGAGGCGCTCCACCGGGGAGCTGTTTTTT
-,TRBV14,-,TRBJ2-5,CASSLLLGRLEQETQYF,TGTGCCAGCAGCCTCCTGCTAGGCAGGTTGGAACAAGAGACCCAGTACTTC
-,TRBV12-3/TRBV12-4,-,TRBJ2-1,CASSLVGKRWEQFF,TGTGCCAGCAGTTTAGTCGGGAAAAGATGGGAGCAGTTCTTC
-,TRBV27,-,TRBJ2-1,CASSLGLPGGNEQFF,TGTGCCAGCAGTTTAGGCCTCCCTGGGGGCAATGAGCAGTTCTTC
once,TRBV7-2,TRBD1,TRBJ2-7,CASSLGTGATYEQYF,TGTGCCAGCAGCTTAGGGACAGGGGCGACCTACGAGCAGTACTTC
-,TRBV23-1,TRBD1,TRBJ1-2,CASSWTGPEMRYTF,TGCGCCAGCAGTTGGACAGGCCCCGAAATGCGGTACACCTTC
-,TRBV30,TRBD1,TRBJ1-1,CAWSLGTGGWTEAFF,TGTGCCTGGAGTTTAGGGACAGGGGGCTGGACTGAAGCTTTCTTT